The 28 T cell receptor beta chains reported below all come from one sample, sequenced in a study of blood T cells in healthy people across ages. The use of a sample-barcoded 5' primer and a J-beta primer mix characterized a second PCR of about 6 to 12 cycles. TCRdb reanalysed the 5' RACE reads using MiXCR and keeps one entry per CDR3 protein. In the table there are roughly 1,300,000 distinct CDR3 sequences, approximately 59% of which are singletons. Sequences were obtained from blood. The receptors shown here come from a man aged 18 to 29 in good health.

This clonotype was seen only once. The chain has TRBV28 and TRBJ2-5, with TRBD2 as a possible D gene (7 bases). Germline CDR1 is MDHEN and CDR2 is SYDVKM. The V end lost 4 bases, the J end lost 4 bases, and 16 bases lay between the germline ends. The CDR3 is 15 residues long. CDR3 in DNA: TGTGCCAGCAGTTGTCAGGGGACGGGGGGAGAGACCCAGTACTTC. This translates into CASSCQGTGGETQYF.

The CDR3 sequence: CASSLGLGIYEQYF. CDR3 nucleotide sequence: TGTGCCAGCAGCTTAGGTTTAGGGATCTACGAGCAGTACTTC. The chain carries TRBV7-9 and TRBJ2-7; D call uncertain. The germline V gene has CDR1 SEHNR and CDR2 FQNEAQ (reference sequence). The CDR3 totals 14 residues. Trimming took 1 base from V and 3 from J, leaving 10 bases between them.

The chain couples TRBV12-3 or TRBV12-4 to TRBJ1-1; D remains ambiguous. The CDR3 is 14 residues long. Trimming took 3 bases from V and 5 from J, leaving 13 bases between them. In DNA, the CDR3 is TGTGCCAGCAGTTTTGGAGGGTCGGCAACTGAAGCTTTCTTT. Its translation is CASSFGGSATEAFF.

The chain joins TRBV4-2 to TRBJ2-1; TRBD2 agrees at 7 bases. This CDR3 is built from 17 residues. V lost 4 bases, J lost 1 base, and 10 bases stayed unmatched. Germline CDR1 LGHNA, CDR2 YNFKEQ. The CDR3 loop is CASSPKRTGGSYNEQFF. The CDR3 nucleotides are TGTGCCAGCAGCCCCAAGAGAACGGGAGGTTCCTACAATGAGCAGTTCTTC.

V usage is TRBV13 and J usage is TRBJ2-4, with TRBD1 matching over 7 bases. The end of the DNA fits TRBJ2-7 better, so the J call may be wrong. CDR1 is PRHDT, CDR2 FYEKMQ, per germline (reference sequence). CDR3 length: 14 amino acids. CDR3 sequence reads: CASSLMGDSDEQYF. CDR3 nucleotide sequence: TGTGCCAGCAGCTTAATGGGGGACAGTGACGAGCAGTACTTC.

The V gene is TRBV6-1, the J gene TRBJ2-4, with a tentative D call TRBD2 (5 bases). The closer fit of TRBJ2-5 to the DNA end suggests the J call may be wrong. Germline V gene data show CDR1 as MNHNS and CDR2 as SASEGT. This CDR3 comprises 12 residues. The CDR3: CATWESLETQYF. The CDR3 coding sequence is TGTGCCACCTGGGAGAGCCTAGAGACCCAGTACTTC.

On this clonotype itself: Its ends do not fully match the called genes, so a read error is possible. The chain links TRBV28 to TRBJ2-4; weak D call: TRBD1 (6 bases). Germline V gene lookup returns CDR1 MDHEN and CDR2 SYDVKM. This CDR3 comprises 14 residues. DNA for the CDR3: TGTGCCAGCAGTGATACCACAGGGATTTACGAGCAGTGCTTC. Translated: CASSDTTGIYEQCF.

The genes are TRBV6-4 and TRBJ2-5; no firm D call. Trimming removed 5 bases at V and 11 bases at J, with 18 bases between. The CDR3 is made up of 13 amino acids. CDR1 is MRHNA and CDR2 is SNTAGT in the germline V gene. The DNA for the CDR3 is TGTGCCAGCAGTAAAGACACTTGGGGTGAGCAGTACTTC. Residues: CASSKDTWGEQYF.

This rearrangement joins TRBV5-1 to TRBJ1-1, with 10 bases fitting TRBD1. This CDR3 spans 15 amino acids. The junction had 7 bases not matched to a gene; V was cut back by 4 bases and J by 4 bases. Germline V CDR1 and CDR2: SGHRS, YFSETQ. The CDR3 reads CASSPGTGVGTEAFF. The CDR3 DNA is TGCGCCAGCAGCCCCGGGACAGGGGTGGGCACTGAAGCTTTCTTT.

The rearrangement uses TRBV7-9 and TRBJ2-7; possible D gene TRBD1, 6 bases. The CDR3 has 15 amino acids. Germline V gene sequence: CDR1 SEHNR, CDR2 FQNEAQ (reference sequence). V gave up 3 bases and J gave up 4 bases, with 16 bases separating them. CDR3 protein: CASSFTGQLPYEQYF. The CDR3 nucleotides are TGTGCCAGCAGCTTCACGGGACAACTACCTTACGAGCAGTACTTC.

V is TRBV4-1 and J is TRBJ2-1; D remains unclear. The germline V gene has CDR1 MGHRA and CDR2 YSYEKL. Trimming shortened V by 0 bases and J by 10 bases, and 10 bases separated the two germline ends. This CDR3 has 13 residues. The CDR3: CASSQDTPGEQFF. DNA of the CDR3: TGCGCCAGCAGCCAAGATACCCCCGGCGAGCAGTTCTTC.

Turning to this clonotype: A clone one base away is much larger, so this may be a read error. The rearrangement joins TRBV20-1 to TRBJ2-5; TRBD1 or TRBD2 may be the D gene (5 bases each). The DNA end is a closer match to TRBJ2-7, so the J assignment may be wrong. The length of the CDR3 is 14 residues. The germline CDR1 and CDR2 sequences are DFQATT and SNEGSKA (reference sequence). The CDR3 sequence: CSASPGTVAYEQYF. DNA of the CDR3: TGCAGTGCTAGTCCCGGGACGGTCGCCTACGAGCAGTACTTC.

The chain joins TRBV7-2 to TRBJ2-6; 12 nucleotides line up with TRBD2. CDR3 length: 17 residues. V dropped 5 bases and J dropped 4; count of bases not matched to a gene: 6. CDR1 is SGHTA, CDR2 FQGNSA, per germline. This chain's CDR3 is CASSPLGLAGGANVLTF. For the CDR3, the DNA is TGTGCCAGCAGCCCGCTGGGACTAGCGGGCGGGGCCAACGTCCTGACTTTC.

Only one count was recorded for this clonotype. The genes are TRBV21-1 and TRBJ2-5; whether TRBD2, the table's D call, matches the DNA was not checked. TRBV21-1 is labeled a pseudogene. The CDR3 length is 16 residues. The CDR3 DNA reads as TGTGCCAGCAGCATCGTAGCGGGAGGGCCGGGAGAGACCCAGTACTTC. Translation gives CASSIVAGGPGETQYF.

The chain is built from TRBV10-3 and TRBJ1-1, with D unresolved. Germline V gene lookup returns CDR1 ENHRY and CDR2 SYGVKD. Trimming removed 3 bases from V and 1 base from J, with 12 bases in between. This CDR3 is built from 15 residues. The CDR3 coding sequence is TGTGCCATCAGTGAAAGTCGCCAGAGGAACACTGAAGCTTTCTTT. It yields the protein CAISESRQRNTEAFF.

This clonotype was observed once. The rearrangement uses TRBV15 and TRBJ2-7, with D perhaps matching TRBD1 (6 bases). Germline assignment: CDR1 LNHNV and CDR2 YYDKDF (reference sequence). The V end was cut by 4 bases, the J end by 3 bases, with 13 bases between. This CDR3 spans 14 amino acids. Written as DNA, the CDR3 is TGTGCCACCAGCACAGACAGGAGAAGCTACGAGCAGTACTTC. Residues: CATSTDRRSYEQYF.

Details on this clonotype: Relative to the germline gene, one junction end is altered; a read error may explain this. V usage is TRBV12-3 or TRBV12-4 and J usage is TRBJ2-5; the D is unclear. The assigned J gene may be wrong: the sequence end matches TRBJ2-7 better. The CDR3 has 14 residues. CDR3 protein: CAGSFPPSAYEQYF. Written as DNA, the CDR3 is TGTGCCGGCAGTTTCCCCCCATCAGCCTACGAGCAGTACTTC.

The chain joins TRBV27 to TRBJ2-7, with D uncertain. CDR1 and CDR2 (germline): MNHEY, SMNVEV (reference sequence). The ends were cut back, 2 bases at V and 3 bases at J, with 11 bases in the middle. There are 14 residues in the CDR3. The CDR3 region has the DNA TGTGCCAGCAGTTTAGGGAAAAATCTCTACGAGCAGTACTTC. Residues: CASSLGKNLYEQYF.

The chain links TRBV6-5 to TRBJ2-5, with D hard to call. Trimming cost V 0 bases and J 2 bases, with 4 bases left between them. CDR3 length: 13 residues. The V gene's germline CDR1 is MNHEY and CDR2 SVGAGI. CDR3 loop: CASSYSHQETQYF. DNA of the CDR3: TGTGCCAGCAGTTACTCCCATCAAGAGACCCAGTACTTC.

The chain has TRBV28 and TRBJ2-3; D remains ambiguous. The V gene's germline CDR1 is MDHEN and CDR2 SYDVKM. V was trimmed by 6 bases and J by 5 bases, leaving 12 bases between them. The CDR3 loop spans 13 amino acids. The CDR3 DNA reads as TGTGCCAGCAGCCGTTGGGTGGGAGATACGCAGTATTTT. This gives the protein CASSRWVGDTQYF.

This chain links TRBV15 with TRBJ2-5, with 10 bases fitting TRBD2. From germline, CDR1 is LNHNV and CDR2 YYDKDF (reference sequence). After removal of 3 bases from V and 11 bases from J, the junction contained 6 bases not matched to a gene. This CDR3 spans 13 amino acids. CDR3 sequence: CATSSLAGDEQYF. The DNA for the CDR3 is TGTGCCACCAGCAGCCTAGCGGGGGATGAGCAGTACTTC.

The rearrangement uses TRBV3-1 and TRBJ2-1; no clear D gene. The length of the CDR3 is 15 residues. The germline V gene has CDR1 LGHDT and CDR2 YNNKEL (reference sequence). V was trimmed by 0 bases and J by 2 bases, leaving 8 bases between them. The CDR3 sequence is CASSQERNPYNEQFF. The CDR3 DNA is TGTGCCAGCAGCCAAGAGAGGAACCCCTACAATGAGCAGTTCTTC.

The gene calls are TRBV10-3 and TRBJ2-7; D possibly corresponds to TRBD1 (6 bases). The CDR3 has 11 amino acids. The ends were cut back, 10 bases at V and 7 bases at J, with 14 bases in the middle. Germline-derived CDR1 and CDR2 are ENHRY and SYGVKD. The CDR3 loop reads CATQTGLEQYF. The CDR3 DNA sequence: TGTGCCACCCAGACAGGCTTGGAGCAGTACTTC.

The V gene is TRBV4-2, the J gene TRBJ2-5; D call uncertain. CDR1 is LGHNA and CDR2 is YNFKEQ in the germline V gene. The CDR3 consists of 12 residues. The V gene lost 9 bases and the J gene lost 4 bases, with 12 bases spanning the gap. CDR3 nucleotides: TGTGCCAGTAAGGGTATCGGAGAGACCCAGTACTTC. Translated: CASKGIGETQYF.

The chain uses TRBV29-1 and TRBJ2-5, with TRBD1 as a possible D gene (6 bases). CDR1 SQVTM and CDR2 ANQGSEA come from the germline V gene. The CDR3 is 12 amino acids. Trimming pared 1 base from V and 3 bases from J, leaving 6 bases between. In nucleotides, the CDR3 is TGCAGCGTTGAAGGGACAGAAGAGACCCAGTACTTC. It encodes CSVEGTEETQYF.

The V and J genes are TRBV5-1 and TRBJ2-2; 10 bases align to TRBD2. J gave up 7 bases and V 4 bases, and 13 bases lay outside the gene matches. CDR3 length equals 17 residues. Germline values: CDR1 SGHRS, CDR2 YFSETQ. In nucleotides, the CDR3 is TGCGCCAGCAGCACACCCCTAGCGGGAGAGCTGGTCGGGGAGCTGTTTTTT. The encoded protein is CASSTPLAGELVGELFF.

This clonotype came up a few times. V and J are TRBV5-1 and TRBJ1-4; D is possibly TRBD1 (6 bases). CDR1 and CDR2 from the germline V gene are SGHRS and YFSETQ. This CDR3 is 14 amino acids long. V was clipped by 3 bases and J by 3 bases, with 9 bases between them. Here the CDR3 DNA reads TGCGCCAGCAGCTGGGACATAGCTAATGAAAAACTGTTTTTT. Protein: CASSWDIANEKLFF.

The CDR3 loop reads CASSQDFQGGTEAFF. The CDR3 nucleotides are TGCGCCAGCAGCCAAGATTTCCAGGGGGGAACTGAAGCTTTCTTT. The V and J genes are TRBV4-1 and TRBJ1-1; 7 bases are shared with TRBD1. CDR3 length: 15 amino acids. Looked up from germline, CDR1 is MGHRA and CDR2 is YSYEKL. V shed 0 bases and J 5 bases; nucleotides not matched to a gene: 6.